Described below is a single TCR beta chain sequence and its context. Its antigen is unknown. As to time point: after dendritic cell vaccination, including at tumor progression/relapse. Patients had residual fresh-frozen tumor tissue and more than two years of survival data. None of the glioblastoma patients had an isocitrate dehydrogenase mutation. The PCR used 60 V beta and 13 J beta primers. Produced via immunoSEQ multiplex PCR; TCRdb's table is partial and in-frame only. The table has around 78,000 clones, roughly 84% seen once. The data derive from a study of glioma-infiltrating T cells after dendritic cell vaccination. Study-wide points: Only a small number of patients had complete blood and tumor samples.

The germline CDR1 and CDR2 sequences are SQVTM and ANQGSEA. This CDR3 spans 12 amino acids. The V gene lost 4 bases and the J gene lost 5 bases, with 10 bases spanning the gap. This chain uses TRBV29-1 with TRBJ2-3; D gene unclear. The receptor was isolated from a human donor with glioblastoma. Material: blood, obtained after dendritic cell vaccination. The CDR3 region is CSVGLVRDTQYF. As DNA, the CDR3 is TGCAGCGTTGGCCTTGTCAGAGATACGCAGTATTTT.